This T cell receptor beta chain was sequenced during a study of blood T cell repertoires in COVID-19. Study context: Material from acute and convalescent COVID-19 was sourced from the United States, Italy and Spain. T cells, B-cell-depleted T cells, or PBMCs provided the cDNA or gDNA that served as material.

Sequencing was performed with immunoSEQ multiplex PCR; in TCRdb, only in-frame clones are kept and a portion is missing. Here the sample spans around 450,000 clones, roughly 87% being singletons. Germline CDR1 reads MDHEN; CDR2 reads SYDVKM. The V end lost 3 bases, the J end lost 7 bases, and 12 bases lay between the germline ends. The CDR3 covers 13 residues. Participants' own reports of clinical history determined their cohort assignment. Recovered status in Cohort 3 required two negative PCRs, clearance, or symptom resolution. The chain joins TRBV28 to TRBJ1-1; possibly TRBD1 for D (5 bases). Source material: PBMCs or T cells enriched from blood (not recorded which). The origin of this receptor is a woman in her late teens or twenties who had recovered from COVID-19. CDR3 in DNA: TGTGCCAGCAGTTTTACAGGACAACGTGAAGCTTTCTTT. It yields the protein CASSFTGQREAFF. Combining the CDR3 with reference TRBV28 and TRBJ1-1 gives the whole variable domain DVKVTQSSRYLVKRTGEKVFLECVQDMDHENMFWYRQDPGLGLRLIYFSYDVKMKEKGDIPEGYSVSREKKERFSLILESASTNQTSMYLCASSFTGQREAFFGQGTRLTVV.